One and the same sample provided the 20 T cell receptor beta chains below, sequenced in a study of blood T cell repertoires in COVID-19. TCRdb's table, derived via immunoSEQ multiplex PCR, lists solely in-frame clones and lacks some. The table shows 250,000 to 300,000 clones, with about 93% occurring only once. Sequenced sample: PBMCs or T cells enriched from blood (not recorded which). The receptors originated from a woman in her 30s who had recovered from COVID-19.

The chain is built from TRBV18 and TRBJ2-6; no firm D call. V lost 7 bases and J 0 bases, leaving 7 bases between the germline ends. This CDR3 contains 14 residues. Germline V gives CDR1 KGHSH, CDR2 LQKENI. The CDR3 DNA is TGTGCCAGCTTGGCCCTCTCTGGGGCCAACGTCCTGACTTTC. It translates to CASLALSGANVLTF. Using reference TRBV18 and TRBJ2-6 for the parts outside the CDR3, the full variable domain is NAGVMQNPRHLVRRRGQEARLRCSPMKGHSHVYWYRQLPEEGLKFMVYLQKENIIDESGMPKERFSAEFPKEGPSILRIQQVVRGDSAAYFCASLALSGANVLTFGAGSRLTVL.

The chain uses TRBV14 and TRBJ1-6; 7 bases agree with TRBD1. V shed 1 base and J 6 bases; nucleotides not matched to a gene: 3. From germline, CDR1 is SGHDN and CDR2 FVKESK. The CDR3 is 15 residues long. This chain's CDR3 is CASSQAQGGNSPLHF. As DNA, the CDR3 is TGTGCCAGCAGCCAAGCGCAGGGGGGTAATTCACCCCTCCACTTT.

J is TRBJ2-5 and V is TRBV7-2, with TRBD1 matching over 7 bases. V shed 4 bases, J shed 1 base, and the junction held 3 bases outside the gene matches. This CDR3 has 14 residues. CDR1 and CDR2 (germline): SGHTA, FQGNSA. The CDR3 reads CASSSNRGQETQYF. In DNA, the CDR3 is TGTGCCAGCAGCTCCAACAGGGGCCAAGAGACCCAGTACTTC.

The rearrangement uses TRBV5-4 and TRBJ2-5, with TRBD2 identical over 11 bases. With V trimmed by 0 bases and J by 2 bases, 6 bases remained unmatched. Germline V lookup: CDR1 SGHNT, CDR2 YYREEE (reference sequence). The CDR3 has 17 residues. The chain's CDR3 is CASSLGGTSGQQETQYF. CDR3 bases: TGTGCCAGCAGCTTGGGAGGGACTAGCGGACAACAAGAGACCCAGTACTTC.

CDR3 bases: TGTGCCAGCAGCCCTCCGGGTGGGAGGTGGGAGCAGTTCTTC. Translated, it gives CASSPPGGRWEQFF. The chain is built from TRBV11-1 and TRBJ2-1; D perhaps matches TRBD2 (6 bases). Trimming pared 5 bases from V and 10 bases from J, leaving 18 bases between. CDR3 length: 14 amino acids. From germline, CDR1 is SGHAT and CDR2 FQDESV (reference sequence). The full variable domain, with the rest looked up from reference TRBV11-1 and TRBJ2-1, is EAEVAQSPRYKITEKSQAVAFWCDPISGHATLYWYRQILGQGPELLVQFQDESVVDDSQLPKDRFSAERLKGVDSTLKIQPAELGDSAMYLCASSPPGGRWEQFFGPGTRLTVL.

The rearrangement uses TRBV28 and TRBJ1-2, with 9 nucleotides matching TRBD1. V gave up 7 bases and J gave up 6 bases; unmatched junction bases: 12. This CDR3 region has 15 residues. Germline loops: CDR1 MDHEN, CDR2 SYDVKM. CDR3 protein: CASTPGQGVNHGYTF. Here the CDR3 DNA reads TGTGCCAGCACCCCGGGACAGGGAGTTAATCATGGCTACACCTTC.

This clone was observed once. The chain links TRBV19 to TRBJ2-3, with 9 bases identical to TRBD1. The CDR3 consists of 15 residues. The ends lost 5 bases at V and 2 bases at J; junction bases unmatched: 5. The germline V gene encodes CDR1 LNHDA and CDR2 SQIVND (reference sequence). DNA for the CDR3: TGTGCCAGTAGTTTCGGACAGGGGACCACAGATACGCAGTATTTT. Amino acid sequence: CASSFGQGTTDTQYF. Supplemented by reference TRBV19 and TRBJ2-3, the full variable domain reads DGGITQSPKYLFRKEGQNVTLSCEQNLNHDAMYWYRQDPGQGLRLIYYSQIVNDFQKGDIAEGYSVSREKKESFPLTVTSAQKNPTAFYLCASSFGQGTTDTQYFGPGTRLTVL.

The chain combines TRBV5-6 with TRBJ2-2, with D unresolved. The V gene lost 4 bases and the J gene lost 6 bases, with 10 bases spanning the gap. The CDR3 loop spans 13 amino acids. Germline values: CDR1 SGHDT, CDR2 YYEEEE. CDR3 coding DNA: TGTGCCAGCAGCGTGCTAGAATCCGGGGAGCTGTTTTTT. It encodes CASSVLESGELFF.

The CDR3 sequence: CASSFSITGELFF. Here the CDR3 DNA reads TGTGCCAGCAGCTTCTCTATTACCGGGGAGCTGTTTTTT. The chain is built from TRBV5-8 and TRBJ2-2; no definite D call. The CDR3 has 13 residues. V was trimmed by 2 bases and J by 5 bases, leaving 7 bases between them. The germline gives CDR1 SGHTS, CDR2 YDEGEE.

The chain combines TRBV7-9 with TRBJ1-6; D is undetermined. Germline-derived CDR1 and CDR2 are SEHNR and FQNEAQ (reference sequence). CDR3 size: 15 residues. Trimming stripped 5 bases from V and 7 bases from J, with 15 bases between. The CDR3 protein is CASSPPGNGNSPLHF. CDR3 DNA: TGTGCCAGCAGCCCTCCCGGGAACGGAAATTCACCCCTCCACTTT.

The chain combines TRBV14 with TRBJ2-2; D is undetermined. This CDR3 has 18 amino acids. V was shortened by 1 base and J by 4 bases, with 19 bases between the two germline ends. Germline assignment: CDR1 SGHDN and CDR2 FVKESK. In nucleotides, the CDR3 is TGTGCCAGCAGCCAAGTACCTCCCACCACGAAGCCCACCGGGGAGCTGTTTTTT. This codes for CASSQVPPTTKPTGELFF.

The count of this clone is one. As DNA, the CDR3 is TGTGCCAGCAGCTTGGTAATTCAGGATAACACCGGGGAGCTGTTTTTT. Encoded protein: CASSLVIQDNTGELFF. The J gene is TRBJ2-2, the V gene TRBV5-6; D not resolved. Germline lookup yields CDR1 SGHDT and CDR2 YYEEEE. The CDR3 contains 16 residues. The V end lost 0 bases, the J end lost 2 bases, and 11 bases lay between the germline ends.

Only a few counts were recorded for this clone. V usage is TRBV9 and J usage is TRBJ1-3; D ambiguous. The V gene lost 0 bases and the J gene lost 1 base, with 14 bases spanning the gap. This CDR3 has 17 residues. The germline CDR1 and CDR2 sequences are SGDLS and YYNGEE. CDR3 DNA sequence: TGTGCCAGCAGCGTAGGTGCCCTTACCGGGTCTGGAAACACCATATATTTT. This translates into CASSVGALTGSGNTIYF. The whole variable domain, filled in from reference TRBV9 and TRBJ1-3, reads DSGVTQTPKHLITATGQRVTLRCSPRSGDLSVYWYQQSLDQGLQFLIQYYNGEERAKGNILERFSAQQFPDLHSELNLSSLELGDSALYFCASSVGALTGSGNTIYFGEGSWLTVV.

The rearrangement links TRBV28 to TRBJ2-7, with 7 bases fitting TRBD1. The germline CDR1 and CDR2 sequences are MDHEN and SYDVKM. V dropped 7 bases and J dropped 2; count of bases not matched to a gene: 8. The CDR3 has 14 amino acids. DNA for the CDR3: TGTGCCAGCACCCAGACAGGGTTCCCCTACGAGCAGTACTTC. Its translation: CASTQTGFPYEQYF. Together with reference TRBV28 and TRBJ2-7, the CDR3 gives the full variable domain: DVKVTQSSRYLVKRTGEKVFLECVQDMDHENMFWYRQDPGLGLRLIYFSYDVKMKEKGDIPEGYSVSREKKERFSLILESASTNQTSMYLCASTQTGFPYEQYFGPGTRLTVT.

The rearrangement uses TRBV30 and TRBJ2-1; 11 nucleotides agree with TRBD2. V lost 3 bases to trimming and J lost 3 bases; unmatched junction nucleotides: 4. Per germline, CDR1 GTSNPN and CDR2 SVGIG (reference sequence). The CDR3 runs 15 residues. The chain's CDR3 is CAWRIAGGIYNEQFF. CDR3 in DNA: TGTGCCTGGAGAATAGCGGGAGGGATCTACAATGAGCAGTTCTTC.

The chain links TRBV5-1 to TRBJ1-4; tentative D call: TRBD1 (5 bases). Germline V gene sequence: CDR1 SGHRS, CDR2 YFSETQ. The CDR3 spans 14 residues. Trimming pared 0 bases from V and 4 bases from J, leaving 7 bases between. As DNA, the CDR3 is TGCGCCAGCAGCTTGGGACAGCTTAATGAAAAACTGTTTTTT. Translated, it gives CASSLGQLNEKLFF.

J is TRBJ1-5 and V is TRBV2, with 7 bases aligning to TRBD1. Germline lookup yields CDR1 SNHLY and CDR2 FYNNEI. This CDR3 is 15 amino acids long. Losses at the gene ends were 6 bases for V and 3 bases for J; bases not matched to a gene: 8. The CDR3 coding sequence is TGTGCCAGCAGAACCACAGGGGCTGACAATCAGCCCCAGCATTTT. The encoded protein is CASRTTGADNQPQHF.

This clone was recorded once. The V and J genes are TRBV7-3 and TRBJ1-1; D gene ambiguous. This CDR3 contains 13 residues. Germline V gives CDR1 SGHTA, CDR2 FQGTGA. Trimming shortened V by 2 bases and J by 3 bases, and 7 bases separated the two germline ends. This CDR3 reads CASSLVRDTEAFF. DNA of the CDR3: TGTGCCAGCAGCTTAGTCCGGGACACTGAAGCTTTCTTT.

The chain uses TRBV28 and TRBJ2-3; D is possibly TRBD1 (6 bases). The germline CDR1 and CDR2 sequences are MDHEN and SYDVKM. The CDR3 is 12 residues long. V shed 6 bases and J shed 8 bases, with 12 bases lying between them. CDR3 loop: CASSLLDSTQYF. For the CDR3, the DNA is TGTGCCAGCAGCCTTCTGGACAGTACGCAGTATTTT. The variable domain in full, with the rest retrieved from reference TRBV28 and TRBJ2-3, is DVKVTQSSRYLVKRTGEKVFLECVQDMDHENMFWYRQDPGLGLRLIYFSYDVKMKEKGDIPEGYSVSREKKERFSLILESASTNQTSMYLCASSLLDSTQYFGPGTRLTVL.

The chain uses TRBV28 and TRBJ2-3, with TRBD1 as a possible D gene (5 bases). This CDR3 is 13 amino acids long. Per the germline V gene, CDR1 is MDHEN and CDR2 is SYDVKM. V was pared by 4 bases and J by 3 bases, with 8 bases between. CDR3 sequence reads: CASSWQGTDTQYF. The DNA of the CDR3 is TGTGCCAGCAGTTGGCAGGGAACAGATACGCAGTATTTT.